Listed below are T cell receptor beta chains from one sample, sequenced in a study of blood T cell repertoires in COVID-19. TCRdb keeps only in-frame clones here, not all; method: immunoSEQ multiplex PCR. The data hold 200,000 to 250,000 clones, with about four fifths observed a single time. The material sequenced was PBMCs or T cells enriched from blood (not recorded which). All receptors derive from a woman in her forties or fifties who had been exposed to COVID-19. Both conserved end residues are part of each CDR3. Each record gives: clone size, J gene, V gene, D gene, CDR3 protein, CDR3 DNA. The D gene is left open where the match is weak. Expanded clones get a size class; other rows say once, few or many, or leave the size out.

abundance: -
j_gene: TRBJ1-3
v_gene: TRBV29-1
d_gene: -
CDR3aa: CSVEDDTQANTIYF
CDR3nt: TGCAGCGTTGAAGACGACACCCAGGCAAACACCATATATTTT

abundance: once
j_gene: TRBJ1-4
v_gene: TRBV25-1
d_gene: -
CDR3aa: CASSDLQQVGYEKLFF
CDR3nt: TGTGCCAGCAGTGACCTACAACAGGTTGGGTACGAAAAACTGTTTTTT

abundance: once
j_gene: TRBJ1-3
v_gene: TRBV6-5
d_gene: -
CDR3aa: CASSNSQGSGNTIYF
CDR3nt: TGTGCCAGCAGTAACTCTCAGGGATCTGGAAACACCATATATTTT

abundance: -
j_gene: TRBJ2-2
v_gene: TRBV19
d_gene: -
CDR3aa: CASSIETGKEELFF
CDR3nt: TGTGCCAGTAGTATAGAAACAGGGAAGGAGGAGCTGTTTTTT

abundance: -
j_gene: TRBJ2-2
v_gene: TRBV5-4
d_gene: TRBD2
CDR3aa: CASSRTSGGAGELFF
CDR3nt: TGTGCCAGCAGCCGGACTAGCGGGGGGGCCGGGGAGCTGTTTTTT

abundance: -
j_gene: TRBJ1-1
v_gene: TRBV3-1/TRBV3-2
d_gene: TRBD1
CDR3aa: CASKGTGDTEAFF
CDR3nt: TGTGCCAGCAAGGGGACAGGGGACACTGAAGCTTTCTTT

abundance: -
j_gene: TRBJ1-2
v_gene: TRBV24-1
d_gene: -
CDR3aa: CATSAGAYGYTF
CDR3nt: TGTGCCACCAGCGCAGGGGCCTATGGCTACACCTTC

abundance: -
j_gene: TRBJ1-1
v_gene: TRBV9
d_gene: -
CDR3aa: CASSLRSRNTEAFF
CDR3nt: TGTGCCAGCAGCCTTCGGTCGCGGAACACTGAAGCTTTCTTT

abundance: -
j_gene: TRBJ2-5
v_gene: TRBV5-4
d_gene: TRBD2
CDR3aa: CASSLASGGAQTQYF
CDR3nt: TGTGCCAGCAGCTTGGCTAGCGGGGGGGCTCAGACCCAGTACTTC

abundance: -
j_gene: TRBJ2-5
v_gene: TRBV19
d_gene: TRBD2
CDR3aa: CASSMGTSGGEETQYF
CDR3nt: TGTGCCAGTAGTATGGGGACTAGCGGGGGGGAAGAGACCCAGTACTTC

abundance: -
j_gene: TRBJ2-1
v_gene: TRBV7-9
d_gene: TRBD1
CDR3aa: CASSPRDSLAQFF
CDR3nt: TGTGCCAGCAGCCCCCGGGACAGTCTCGCGCAGTTCTTC

abundance: -
j_gene: TRBJ2-2
v_gene: TRBV27
d_gene: -
CDR3aa: CASSPLGNGELFF
CDR3nt: TGTGCCAGCAGTCCCCTCGGGAACGGGGAGCTGTTTTTT

abundance: few
j_gene: TRBJ2-2
v_gene: TRBV10-3
d_gene: TRBD2
CDR3aa: CAISGGGRNTGELFF
CDR3nt: TGTGCCATCAGTGGGGGAGGGAGGAACACCGGGGAGCTGTTTTTT

abundance: -
j_gene: TRBJ2-5
v_gene: TRBV12-3/TRBV12-4
d_gene: -
CDR3aa: CASTGGVSETQYF
CDR3nt: TGTGCCAGCACAGGCGGGGTTAGCGAGACCCAGTACTTC

abundance: few
j_gene: TRBJ1-5
v_gene: TRBV12-3/TRBV12-4
d_gene: -
CDR3aa: CASKKGEKQPQHF
CDR3nt: TGTGCCAGCAAGAAGGGAGAAAAGCAGCCCCAGCATTTT

abundance: -
j_gene: TRBJ1-1
v_gene: TRBV12-3/TRBV12-4
d_gene: -
CDR3aa: CASRSDITEAFF
CDR3nt: TGTGCCAGCAGGAGCGATATCACTGAAGCTTTCTTT

abundance: -
j_gene: TRBJ2-5
v_gene: TRBV5-6
d_gene: -
CDR3aa: CASSSDTQETQYF
CDR3nt: TGTGCCAGCAGCTCTGACACCCAAGAGACCCAGTACTTC

abundance: -
j_gene: TRBJ1-3
v_gene: TRBV19
d_gene: -
CDR3aa: CASSLTGSGNTIYF
CDR3nt: TGTGCCAGTAGCTTAACAGGGTCCGGAAACACCATATATTTT

abundance: few
j_gene: TRBJ1-1
v_gene: TRBV2
d_gene: -
CDR3aa: CASSDLGRLNTEAFF
CDR3nt: TGTGCCAGCAGTGATTTAGGCAGGCTGAACACTGAAGCTTTCTTT

abundance: once
j_gene: TRBJ2-3
v_gene: TRBV7-2
d_gene: TRBD2
CDR3aa: CASSLMAGGPADTQYF
CDR3nt: TGTGCCAGCAGCTTAATGGCGGGGGGGCCAGCAGATACGCAGTATTTT

abundance: -
j_gene: TRBJ1-1
v_gene: TRBV19
d_gene: TRBD1
CDR3aa: CASSPRRQGENTEAFF
CDR3nt: TGTGCCAGTAGTCCCCGACGACAGGGAGAGAACACTGAAGCTTTCTTT

abundance: -
j_gene: TRBJ1-1
v_gene: TRBV10-2
d_gene: TRBD1
CDR3aa: CASKGQGANAEAFF
CDR3nt: TGCGCCAGCAAAGGACAGGGGGCAAATGCTGAAGCTTTCTTT

abundance: -
j_gene: TRBJ2-5
v_gene: TRBV7-2
d_gene: TRBD2
CDR3aa: CASSPRGSGGLETQYF
CDR3nt: TGTGCCAGCAGCCCTAGAGGTAGCGGGGGGTTAGAGACCCAGTACTTC

abundance: -
j_gene: TRBJ2-1
v_gene: TRBV19
d_gene: -
CDR3aa: CASSIGSTGLNEQFF
CDR3nt: TGTGCCAGTAGTATAGGGTCAACAGGGCTAAATGAGCAGTTCTTC

abundance: -
j_gene: TRBJ2-7
v_gene: TRBV6-6
d_gene: -
CDR3aa: CASSSYRNNEQYF
CDR3nt: TGTGCCAGCAGCTCATACAGGAACAACGAGCAGTACTTC